The clone carrying this T cell receptor beta chain has a handful of counts. These data are taken from a study of T cells in Graves' hyperthyroidism and ophthalmopathy. V shed 3 bases, J shed 3 bases, and the junction held 5 bases outside the gene matches. Germline CDR1 and CDR2: LGHDT and YNNKEL (reference sequence). The length of the CDR3 is 15 residues. It was RNA transcripts that yielded the amplified TCR beta CDR3 regions. HTBI primers drove first-round RT-PCR of the TCR CDR3. A single record per CDR3 protein comes from TCRdb applying MiXCR to the multiplex PCR reads. The table lists a few hundred thousand distinct CDR3 sequences, 20% to 25% of them singletons.

The receptor's source is a man between 18 and 35 years old with Graves' hyperthyroidism. This chain connects TRBV3-1 to TRBJ2-7, with 10 bases fitting TRBD1. Sequences were obtained from blood. The CDR3 DNA reads TGTGCCAGCAGCCAGTCCGGGACAGGGGACTACGAGCAGTACTTC. As protein: CASSQSGTGDYEQYF.